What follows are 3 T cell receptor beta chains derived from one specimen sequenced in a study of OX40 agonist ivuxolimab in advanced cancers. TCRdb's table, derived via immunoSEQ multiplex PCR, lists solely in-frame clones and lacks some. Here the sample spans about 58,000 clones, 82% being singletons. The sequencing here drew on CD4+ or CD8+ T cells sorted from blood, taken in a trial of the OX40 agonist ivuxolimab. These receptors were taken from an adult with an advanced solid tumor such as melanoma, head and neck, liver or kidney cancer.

The CDR3 nucleotides read TGTGCCAGCAGACCCGGGACAGGTAGCAATCAGCCCCAGCATTTT. Its translation is CASRPGTGSNQPQHF. This chain uses TRBV28 with TRBJ1-5; TRBD1 agrees at 8 bases. Germline V gives CDR1 MDHEN, CDR2 SYDVKM. The junction had 4 bases not matched to a gene; V was cut back by 6 bases and J by 0 bases. The length of the CDR3 is 15 residues.

Here the CDR3 reads CAISPLGGVVGANVLTF. For the CDR3, the DNA is TGTGCCATCAGCCCTCTCGGTGGGGTGGTTGGGGCCAACGTCCTGACTTTC. The V call is TRBV10-3, the J call TRBJ2-6; D remains unclear. The germline V and J ends were trimmed by 6 bases and 3 bases, with 18 bases remaining between them. This CDR3 is built from 17 residues. Germline CDR1 is ENHRY and CDR2 is SYGVKD.

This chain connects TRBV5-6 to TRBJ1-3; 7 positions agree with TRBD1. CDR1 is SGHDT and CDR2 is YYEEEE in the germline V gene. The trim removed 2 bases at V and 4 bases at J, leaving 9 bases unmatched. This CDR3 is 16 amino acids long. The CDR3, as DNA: TGTGCCAGCAGCTTTCGCACAGGGGTGGGGGGAAACACCATATATTTT. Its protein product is CASSFRTGVGGNTIYF.